This TCR beta chain was recorded in a study of blood T cell repertoires in COVID-19 (dated by TCRdb to 2020 to 2022). Regarding the research as a whole: Samples from collaborators originated in the United States, Italy and Spain and spanned both the acute and convalescent phases of COVID-19. The prospective study material was composed of cDNA or gDNA derived from T cells, B-cell-depleted T cells, or PBMCs. Deeply sampled blood TCRbeta repertoires from subjects exposed to, actively infected with, or recovered from COVID-19 were included in the dataset. The repertoires were released in a freely available public database intended as a resource for research on the immune response to SARS-CoV-2. Samples were obtained from the ongoing ImmuneRACE study (first 160 participants) and from 1,200 or so subjects provided by 6 global collaborators. Sample metadata almost always included a de-identified subject ID, COVID-19 status, age in years and sex. Where available, HLA class I and class II types were taken from metadata supplied by the sample provider and were not determined by assay-based typing.

TCRbeta CDR3 regions were amplified from genomic DNA using the immunoSEQ Assay, a bias-controlled multiplex PCR. In the authors' own workflow: The number of nucleated cells in each sample was estimated by amplification of reference gene primers within the assay. To quantify the absolute abundance of each unique TCRbeta CDR3 rearrangement, sequence reads were collapsed and filtered. For each sample, productive Simpson clonality was calculated as the square root of Simpson's diversity index across productive rearrangements. TCRdb's version of the immuneACCESS table is confined to in-frame rearrangements and falls short of the full clone set. An unresolved V gene accounts for under half of the shortfall where checked; the remainder is of unknown origin. That table gives V, J and clone size, and the DNA gave D and trimming. The sample profile shows about 57,000 clones; over 80% of them were found once. The ten largest clones add up to around 22% of the sample.

As regards this clone: Its antigen is still unknown. No base quality information exists; no much larger clone differs at one position.

The paper as a whole reports these results and caveats: The amount of clinical and demographic metadata varied by source and participant and was provided uncurated.

Cut back by 1 base and 0 bases, the V and J ends lie 7 bases apart. CDR1 and CDR2, per the germline V gene, are LGHNA and YNFKEQ. The CDR3 measures 15 amino acids from cysteine to phenylalanine. Kept here is only the CDR3 DNA, which spans 45 bases and is read in frame from base 1. Collaborating institutions collected whole blood in K2EDTA tubes following their own protocols. For TCRbeta analysis, collaborator samples were shipped as frozen whole blood, as isolated PBMCs, or as DNA extracted from either sample type. This sequence originates from a woman aged 60 to 75 with acute or convalescent COVID-19. The V and J segments used are TRBV4-2 and TRBJ1-3; a confident D gene designation cannot be given. Sequenced sample: peripheral blood. Here the CDR3 is given as CASSQGRSSGNTIYF. The DNA sequence follows: TGTGCCAGCAGCCAAGGCAGATCCTCTGGAAACACCATATATTTT.